Shown below are 10 T cell receptor beta chains from a single sample sequenced in a study of beta chain features in type 1 diabetes. Study observations and caveats: In all four CD4+ subsets, TCRB CDR3 length was significantly, moderately reduced in type 1 diabetes.

What was sequenced were expressed TCRB transcripts, since all of the isolated RNA had been reverse transcribed. The table came from immunoSEQ multiplex PCR; TCRdb's copy has only in-frame clones and leaves some out. The sample yields around 40,000 clones, 66% seen once. These receptors are not linked to any known antigen. The sequencing input was Tregs from blood. These TCRs come from a woman aged 18-35 years with type 1 diabetes.

The chain uses TRBV18 and TRBJ2-1; 10 nucleotides line up with TRBD2. CDR1 is KGHSH, CDR2 LQKENI, per germline. Trimming cost V 4 bases and J 6 bases; bases outside gene matches: 12. This CDR3 region has 17 residues. CDR3 bases: TGTGCCAGCTCACGACAACTAGGGACTAGCGACCCCAATGAGCAGTTCTTC. Its translation is CASSRQLGTSDPNEQFF.

V is TRBV7-2 and J is TRBJ2-1; possible D gene TRBD1, 6 bases. The CDR3 is 14 residues long. Trimming left V 10 bases short and J 1 base short, with 14 bases between. The germline V gene encodes CDR1 SGHTA and CDR2 FQGNSA. In DNA form, the CDR3 reads TGTGCCACCGGCGCACAGGGTTCCTACAATGAGCAGTTCTTC. Translation gives CATGAQGSYNEQFF.

This clone counts as medium-sized. The chain uses TRBV6-1 and TRBJ2-2; D not certain. Trimming removed 4 bases from V and 5 bases from J, with 5 bases in between. The CDR3 is made up of 12 amino acids. Per the germline V gene, CDR1 is MNHNS and CDR2 is SASEGT. This CDR3 is CASSAPTGELFF. The CDR3 nucleotides are TGTGCCAGCAGTGCCCCGACCGGGGAGCTGTTTTTT.

The chain is built from TRBV13 and TRBJ2-2, with TRBD1 identical over 8 bases. This CDR3 is 14 amino acids long. The V gene end was trimmed by 8 bases and the J gene end by 7 bases; junction bases not matched to a gene: 9. The germline V gene encodes CDR1 PRHDT and CDR2 FYEKMQ (reference sequence). The CDR3, as DNA: TGTGCCAGCCTGCCTTGGACAGGGATCGGGGAGCTGTTTTTT. It specifies CASLPWTGIGELFF.

The chain is built from TRBV27 and TRBJ2-2, with 9 bases fitting TRBD2. CDR1 MNHEY and CDR2 SMNVEV come from the germline V gene (reference sequence). V dropped 7 bases and J dropped 5; count of bases not matched to a gene: 11. The CDR3 runs 16 residues. Here the CDR3 reads CASTQPSGKVTGELFF. The CDR3, as DNA: TGTGCCAGCACCCAACCTAGCGGGAAAGTGACCGGGGAGCTGTTTTTT.

The rearrangement links TRBV29-1 to TRBJ2-1; 7 bases are shared with TRBD2. Germline loops: CDR1 SQVTM, CDR2 ANQGSEA. The CDR3 loop spans 15 amino acids. V lost 6 bases to trimming and J lost 0 bases; unmatched junction nucleotides: 8. CDR3: CSVAGRGSSYNEQFF. The DNA for the CDR3 is TGCAGCGTCGCGGGGCGGGGGAGCTCCTACAATGAGCAGTTCTTC.

To note about this clone: Additional DNA sequences in this sample encode the identical CDR3. V gene TRBV7-2 combines with J gene TRBJ2-7; TRBD2 aligns across 12 bases. The V segment lost 6 bases and the J segment 7 bases; nucleotides outside the gene matches: 10. Germline-derived CDR1 and CDR2 are SGHTA and FQGNSA. The CDR3 contains 15 residues. CDR3 DNA sequence: TGTGCCAGCAGTTCGAGTCTAGCGGGGGGGAGGGAGCAGTACTTC. Translating gives CASSSSLAGGREQYF.

J is TRBJ2-6 and V is TRBV29-1, with no clear D. The CDR3 contains 13 residues. CDR1 and CDR2 (germline): SQVTM, ANQGSEA. Between the trimmed V and J ends, which lost 6 bases and 1 base, there was a span of 7 bases. CDR3 nucleotide sequence: TGCAGCGTCCGTTTTTCTGGGGCCAACGTCCTGACTTTC. Protein product: CSVRFSGANVLTF.

The V gene is TRBV5-4, the J gene TRBJ2-5; the D gene is possibly TRBD1 (5 bases). This CDR3 has 16 residues. Germline CDR1 is SGHNT and CDR2 is YYREEE (reference sequence). Trimming left V 0 bases short and J 9 bases short, with 21 bases between. The chain's CDR3 is CASSLEGSQAGMAQYF. CDR3 in DNA: TGTGCCAGCAGCTTGGAAGGTAGCCAAGCAGGGATGGCCCAGTACTTC.

The chain carries TRBV5-1 and TRBJ1-1; D may be TRBD1 (6 bases). This CDR3 contains 12 residues. Germline V gene data show CDR1 as SGHRS and CDR2 as YFSETQ. Trimming removed 5 bases at V and 6 bases at J, with 11 bases between. DNA for the CDR3: TGCGCCAGCAGTCCACAGGGTGCTGAAGCTTTCTTT. It yields the protein CASSPQGAEAFF. The full variable domain, rest sourced from reference TRBV5-1 and TRBJ1-1, is KAGVTQTPRYLIKTRGQQVTLSCSPISGHRSVSWYQQTPGQGLQFLFEYFSETQRNKGNFPGRFSGRQFSNSRSEMNVSTLELGDSALYLCASSPQGAEAFFGQGTRLTVV.